These 10 T cell receptor beta chains originate from one sample sequenced in a study of T cell changes during pregnancy in multiple sclerosis. This table comes from immunoSEQ multiplex PCR, and its TCRdb copy is limited to in-frame clones, with some not included. Found here are tens of thousands of clones, around 96% of them singletons; the top ten hold 2.5%. Sequencing used CD8+ T cells from peripheral blood mononuclear cells, obtained after pregnancy. Source of these receptors: a female donor with multiple sclerosis, enrolled in a pregnancy study.

J is TRBJ2-7 and V is TRBV28; D is perhaps TRBD2 (5 bases). The V end was cut by 3 bases, the J end by 3 bases, with 9 bases between. Germline V gene sequence: CDR1 MDHEN, CDR2 SYDVKM. The CDR3 covers 13 residues. The CDR3 bases are TGTGCCAGCAGTTTCGGAAGCGGCTACGAGCAGTACTTC. Its translation: CASSFGSGYEQYF.

The chain employs TRBV6-1 and TRBJ1-2; D remains ambiguous. This CDR3 has 13 amino acids. V was cut by 8 bases and J by 1 base, with 11 bases left in between. Germline V gene lookup returns CDR1 MNHNS and CDR2 SASEGT. This CDR3 reads CASEHENNYGYTF. The CDR3 DNA reads as TGTGCCAGCGAGCACGAAAATAACTATGGCTACACCTTC.

The CDR3 is CASILQGVHTEAFF. The DNA of the CDR3 is TGTGCCAGCATTTTACAGGGGGTTCACACTGAAGCTTTCTTT. J is TRBJ1-1 and V is TRBV6-5, with 8 bases matching TRBD1. V lost 7 bases to trimming and J lost 3 bases; unmatched junction nucleotides: 7. Germline CDR1 and CDR2: MNHEY and SVGAGI. The CDR3 has 14 residues.

This rearrangement joins TRBV6-1 to TRBJ2-1; 7 bases map to TRBD2. After removal of 6 bases from V and 3 bases from J, the junction contained 8 bases not matched to a gene. The CDR3 covers 15 residues. From germline, CDR1 is MNHNS and CDR2 SASEGT. CDR3 sequence reads: CASRFRSGNYNEQFF. The CDR3 region has the DNA TGTGCCAGCAGATTCAGAAGCGGGAACTACAATGAGCAGTTCTTC.

The rearrangement joins TRBV4-1 to TRBJ1-3, with D maybe TRBD1 (6 bases). The CDR3 runs 15 residues. Germline V gene lookup returns CDR1 MGHRA and CDR2 YSYEKL. The V and J ends lost 4 bases and 0 bases respectively, with 10 bases between them. The CDR3 bases are TGCGCCAGCAGCCCCTTGGACAGCTCTGGAAACACCATATATTTT. Translated: CASSPLDSSGNTIYF.

This clone was seen a single time. V is TRBV9 and J is TRBJ2-7, with a possible D match to TRBD2 (6 bases). V dropped 0 bases and J dropped 4 bases, with 14 bases sitting between them. This CDR3 has 15 amino acids. Germline V CDR1 and CDR2: SGDLS, YYNGEE. CDR3 loop: CASSVDGGPRYEQYF. DNA for the CDR3: TGTGCCAGCAGCGTAGATGGAGGGCCTAGGTACGAGCAGTACTTC.

The gene calls are TRBV28 and TRBJ2-1, with a possible D match to TRBD2 (6 bases). Germline V gene sequence: CDR1 MDHEN, CDR2 SYDVKM. The CDR3 length is 13 residues. The V gene lost 4 bases and the J gene lost 3 bases, with 7 bases spanning the gap. CDR3 sequence reads: CASSWGDYNEQFF. CDR3 nucleotide sequence: TGTGCCAGCAGTTGGGGGGACTACAATGAGCAGTTCTTC.

The chain is built from TRBV11-2 and TRBJ2-3; TRBD2 agrees at 7 bases. Trimming cost V 4 bases and J 1 base; bases outside gene matches: 11. The germline CDR1 and CDR2 sequences are SGHAT and FQNNGV. This CDR3 spans 17 amino acids. CDR3 loop: CASSSFFYREGTDTQYF. The CDR3 DNA is TGTGCCAGCAGCTCCTTTTTTTATCGGGAGGGCACAGATACGCAGTATTTT.

The V gene is TRBV14, the J gene TRBJ1-5; D is undetermined. Germline values: CDR1 SGHDN, CDR2 FVKESK. Deletions cut 5 bases from V and 6 bases from J, with 14 bases between. This CDR3 has 14 residues. The CDR3 is CASSTGGVGQPQHF. The DNA for the CDR3 is TGTGCCAGCAGCACGGGAGGTGTCGGTCAGCCCCAGCATTTT.

The chain recombines TRBV28 with TRBJ2-2; 8 nucleotides agree with TRBD2. V shed 10 bases and J 0 bases; nucleotides not matched to a gene: 7. Germline CDR1 reads MDHEN; CDR2 reads SYDVKM. CDR3 size: 15 residues. As DNA, the CDR3 is TGTGCCACCCAGCCGGGACTAGCGAACACCGGGGAGCTGTTTTTT. Amino acid sequence: CATQPGLANTGELFF.